The rows below give T cell receptor beta chains drawn from one sample of a study of T cell repertoires in cytomegalovirus infection. The antigens of these receptors remain unknown. TCRdb re-derived calls from the reads in MiXCR, one entry per CDR3 protein. This sample has over 95,000 distinct CDR3 sequences, with over 30% found just once. The sample in question was CD8+ T cells from cultured PBMCs, obtained from culture after CMV antigen stimulation. The receptors shown here come from a human donor in good health (CMV status not recorded). Some clones in this sample may be carry-over from other donors' samples. Each CDR3 is given with its conserved first and last residue. D genes are given only for firm matches.

>.|TRBV7-4|TRBJ2-7
CASSPFWGPEQYF
>.|TRBV4-1|TRBJ2-3
CASSRPQGYTDTQYF
>.|TRBV28|TRBJ2-2
CASSPWVTGELFF
>.|TRBV7-2|TRBJ2-7
CASQENSQGYYEQYF
>TRBD1|TRBV11-2|TRBJ2-1
CASSLDQDRAYNEQFF
>TRBD2|TRBV7-2|TRBJ2-7
CASSGGAGGYEQYF
>.|TRBV25-1|TRBJ2-7
CASSESWAVNEQYF
>.|TRBV4-1|TRBJ1-2
CASSQEFSEFASYGYTF
>TRBD1|TRBV7-8|TRBJ2-2
CASRGQSSNTGELFF
>TRBD1|TRBV6-1|TRBJ1-2
CASSPLPGQGAQGYTF
>.|TRBV7-9|TRBJ1-3
CASSQTLRGNTIYF
>.|TRBV18|TRBJ2-7
CASSPWTSPYEQYF
>TRBD2|TRBV4-3|TRBJ2-2
CASSQLLAGGTNTGELFF
>.|TRBV4-1|TRBJ2-3
CASSQVLTDTQYF
>.|TRBV28|TRBJ1-6
CASRVLTGSPLHF
>.|TRBV24-1|TRBJ2-7
CATSSQGNREQYF
>.|TRBV9|TRBJ1-1
CASRGRWNTEAFF
>.|TRBV5-4|TRBJ1-4
CASSLEVGSEGEKLFF
>TRBD1|TRBV27|TRBJ1-5
CASRRQGEIQPQHF
>.|TRBV6-1|TRBJ1-6
CASSTPPGSSSYNSPLHF
>.|TRBV7-2|TRBJ2-5
CASSLNWGLEETQYF
>TRBD1|TRBV6-5|TRBJ1-1
CASSYLGQGANTEAFF
>.|TRBV11-2|TRBJ2-6
CASSLPGGAPSGANVLTF
>.|TRBV27|TRBJ1-5
CASRAQGHSNQPQHF
>.|TRBV27|TRBJ1-2
CASSPSRGDGYTF
>.|TRBV7-6|TRBJ2-1
CASSFRGQGPYNEQFF
>.|TRBV4-1|TRBJ1-6
CASSQDSGQPYNSPLHF
>.|TRBV2|TRBJ2-3
CASSGVRQSTDTQYF
>.|TRBV29-1|TRBJ2-7
CSVEDPLTGTQGEQYF
>.|TRBV6-1|TRBJ1-4
CASSEFRGIGKLFF
>TRBD2|TRBV10-3|TRBJ2-1
CAISPRDGEGNEQFF
>.|TRBV6-2/TRBV6-3|TRBJ1-5
CASAISNQPQHF
>TRBD2|TRBV7-6|TRBJ2-7
CASSFPVTGWGLAYEQYF
>.|TRBV29-1|TRBJ2-1
CSSLTSSYNEQFF
>TRBD1|TRBV7-9|TRBJ1-1
CASSRRTGWRMNTEAFF
>TRBD1|TRBV7-9|TRBJ2-1
CASSPLPGTGNNEQFF
>TRBD1|TRBV7-2|TRBJ2-2
CASSLPSGGTGELFF
>.|TRBV28|TRBJ1-2
CASSSHGEEGYTF
>.|TRBV5-8|TRBJ2-1
CASSLPYNEQFF
>TRBD1|TRBV4-1|TRBJ2-7
CASSQEGWTGGTYEQYF
>.|TRBV7-8|TRBJ1-1
CASSSRWQSNTEAFF
>TRBD1|TRBV4-1|TRBJ2-1
CASSQEGQGTAFYNEQFF
>TRBD2|TRBV3-1|TRBJ2-7
CASSQDEASGYEQYF
>.|TRBV6-2/TRBV6-3|TRBJ2-3
CASSYGDLNTDTQYF
>.|TRBV4-3|TRBJ1-2
CASSQDEDTGAYYGYTF
>.|TRBV4-1|TRBJ2-1
CASSLITGRAEQFF
>TRBD2|TRBV4-1|TRBJ2-5
CASSQFLAGGQIEETQYF
>.|TRBV19|TRBJ2-2
CASSIDPDRTGELFF
>.|TRBV2|TRBJ1-6
CASSDNYNSPLHF
>.|TRBV24-1|TRBJ2-1
CATSDFGGSEQFF
>.|TRBV12-5|TRBJ2-1
CASGFAPFGQFF
>.|TRBV4-3|TRBJ1-2
CASSQEFLGPADYGYTF
>.|TRBV10-3|TRBJ1-2
CAISESGPHYGYTF
>.|TRBV18|TRBJ2-4
CASSPAALAKNIQYF
>.|TRBV19|TRBJ2-2
CASSPPTYTGELFF
>TRBD1|TRBV19|TRBJ1-5
CASRQGALKPQHF